The 30 T cell receptor beta chains given below trace back to one sample, sequenced in a study of CD8 T cells in Susac syndrome. Random-hexamer reverse transcription was applied to roughly 0.5 to 1 ug RNA. TCRdb passed the immunoSEQ multiplex PCR reads through MiXCR, listing each CDR3 protein once. The sample records 160,000 or so distinct CDR3 sequences, 90% to 95% being singletons. The material sequenced was CD4+ T cells from PBMCs. The source is a human donor in good health.

The rearrangement links TRBV10-3 to TRBJ1-5; no reliable D call. The CDR3 has 13 amino acids. The V gene's germline CDR1 is ENHRY and CDR2 SYGVKD. Trimming left V 4 bases short and J 7 bases short, with 11 bases between. The CDR3 is CAISVGFNQPQHF. In nucleotides, the CDR3 is TGTGCCATCAGTGTCGGGTTCAACCAGCCCCAGCATTTT.

The V and J genes are TRBV5-8 and TRBJ1-1; unclear D gene. Germline V gene lookup returns CDR1 SGHTS and CDR2 YDEGEE. This CDR3 has 11 residues. V gave up 6 bases and J gave up 3 bases, with 6 bases separating them. The CDR3 bases are TGTGCCAGCACCGGAGACACTGAAGCTTTCTTT. It specifies CASTGDTEAFF.

This clonotype showed up just a few times. The chain employs TRBV20-1 and TRBJ2-7; 9 nucleotides match TRBD1. The CDR3 runs to 13 residues. In germline, CDR1 is DFQATT, CDR2 SNEGSKA (reference sequence). The chain's CDR3 is CSASTGGSYEQYF. The CDR3 DNA is TGCAGCGCCTCGACAGGGGGCTCCTACGAGCAGTACTTC.

The gene calls are TRBV20-1 and TRBJ2-1; 7 nucleotides line up with TRBD1. This CDR3 spans 16 amino acids. Unmatched junction bases numbered 5, after V lost 0 bases and J lost 0 bases. In germline, CDR1 is DFQATT, CDR2 SNEGSKA (reference sequence). This CDR3 reads CSARDQRQGSYNEQFF. The CDR3 DNA reads TGCAGTGCTAGAGATCAAAGACAGGGCTCCTACAATGAGCAGTTCTTC.

The J gene is TRBJ2-6, the V gene TRBV6-1, with D perhaps assigned TRBD1 or TRBD2 (5 bases each). Looked up from germline, CDR1 is MNHNS and CDR2 is SASEGT. The CDR3 is 17 residues long. V was shortened by 6 bases and J by 0 bases, with 15 bases between the two germline ends. CDR3 amino acids: CASRWGNLHSGANVLTF. CDR3 in DNA: TGTGCCAGCAGATGGGGGAATCTACACTCTGGGGCCAACGTCCTGACTTTC.

V gene TRBV29-1 combines with J gene TRBJ2-7, with D hard to call. Trimming shortened V by 4 bases and J by 2 bases, and 12 bases separated the two germline ends. Germline CDR1 reads SQVTM; CDR2 reads ANQGSEA. The CDR3 consists of 13 residues. CDR3 DNA: TGCAGCGTTGTTTTAAATGACCCCTACGAGCAGTACTTC. As protein: CSVVLNDPYEQYF.

This clonotype was observed a single time. This chain joins TRBV18 and TRBJ2-7, with a possible D match to TRBD2 (5 bases). CDR1 and CDR2 from the germline V gene are KGHSH and LQKENI. The CDR3 runs 13 residues. Trimming took off 6 bases at V and 2 bases at J, with 11 bases between the two ends. CDR3 coding DNA: TGTGCCAGCTCGGGCGGGTTGACCTACGAGCAGTACTTC. Translating it yields CASSGGLTYEQYF.

The chain combines TRBV28 with TRBJ2-7; 9 nucleotides agree with TRBD2. Germline CDR1 MDHEN, CDR2 SYDVKM. This CDR3 has 18 residues. V lost 4 bases, J lost 1 base, and 14 bases stayed unmatched. The CDR3 nucleotides are TGTGCCAGCAGTTCCCCCTTTGGTAGCGGGAGTAGGTCCTACGAGCAGTACTTC. Protein sequence: CASSSPFGSGSRSYEQYF.

This clonotype was counted a single time. The V and J genes are TRBV5-6 and TRBJ2-7, with D hard to call. V gave up 0 bases and J gave up 0 bases, with 7 bases separating them. Germline CDR1 reads SGHDT; CDR2 reads YYEEEE. The CDR3 has 14 residues. The CDR3 loop reads CASSLVVGSYEQYF. CDR3 DNA: TGTGCCAGCAGCTTGGTCGTGGGCTCCTACGAGCAGTACTTC. Variable domain in full (rest from reference TRBV5-6 and TRBJ2-7): DAGVTQSPTHLIKTRGQQVTLRCSPKSGHDTVSWYQQALGQGPQFIFQYYEEEERQRGNFPDRFSGHQFPNYSSELNVNALLLGDSALYLCASSLVVGSYEQYFGPGTRLTVT.

J is TRBJ1-5 and V is TRBV2, with 7 positions matching TRBD1. Germline V gene sequence: CDR1 SNHLY, CDR2 FYNNEI. The ends lost 10 bases at V and 7 bases at J; junction bases unmatched: 13. The CDR3 loop spans 14 amino acids. As DNA, the CDR3 is TGTGCCATGGGGGGAAGGGGGCCCTTCCAGCCCCAGCATTTT. This codes for CAMGGRGPFQPQHF.

The rearrangement joins TRBV9 to TRBJ2-7; TRBD1 might be the D (5 bases). This CDR3 spans 14 amino acids. The ends were cut back, 3 bases at V and 2 bases at J, with 12 bases in the middle. Germline values: CDR1 SGDLS, CDR2 YYNGEE. The DNA for the CDR3 is TGTGCCAGCAGCGCGCCGACAGCCCCCTACGAGCAGTACTTC. It codes for CASSAPTAPYEQYF.

The chain joins TRBV5-1 to TRBJ2-5; 9 positions match TRBD1. Trimming took 2 bases from V and 4 from J; bases not matched to a gene: 9. Germline V gives CDR1 SGHRS, CDR2 YFSETQ. The CDR3 spans 16 residues. CDR3: CASSFPRDRETETQYF. For the CDR3, the DNA is TGCGCCAGCAGCTTTCCCCGGGACAGGGAGACAGAGACCCAGTACTTC.

The rearrangement uses TRBV5-6 and TRBJ2-1, with 10 bases that match TRBD2. Germline assignment: CDR1 SGHDT and CDR2 YYEEEE. J gave up 8 bases and V 2 bases, and 10 bases lay outside the gene matches. The CDR3 consists of 16 residues. CDR3 sequence (DNA): TGTGCCAGCAGCTTTTTAACTAGCGGGACCCTGGATGAGCAGTTCTTC. Residues: CASSFLTSGTLDEQFF.

The chain couples TRBV9 to TRBJ2-7; D unclear. The CDR3 contains 15 residues. Trimming took 0 bases from V and 0 from J, leaving 10 bases between them. CDR1 and CDR2 (germline): SGDLS, YYNGEE. This CDR3 is CASSVALGSSYEQYF. The CDR3 DNA is TGTGCCAGCAGCGTAGCTTTAGGGTCCTCCTACGAGCAGTACTTC.

V usage is TRBV21-1 and J usage is TRBJ1-5; the table calls TRBD1, which could not be checked here. TRBV21-1 is termed a pseudogene. The CDR3 has 17 residues. CDR3 DNA: TGTGCCAGCCACCTCCGGGACAGGGGAGTAGGCAATCAGCCCCAGCATTTT. It translates to CASHLRDRGVGNQPQHF.

The chain recombines TRBV5-6 with TRBJ2-2, with 8 bases fitting TRBD1. J was trimmed by 7 bases and V by 0 bases; bases with no gene match: 5. The germline gives CDR1 SGHDT, CDR2 YYEEEE. The CDR3 runs to 15 residues. The CDR3 DNA sequence: TGTGCCAGCAGCTTGGCGGACAGGGCAGTCGGGGAGCTGTTTTTT. Encoded protein: CASSLADRAVGELFF.

The chain is built from TRBV12-3 or TRBV12-4 and TRBJ2-1; the D is unclear. The CDR3 is 12 residues long. V lost 2 bases and J 7 bases, leaving 6 bases between the germline ends. The CDR3 DNA reads TGTGCCAGCAGTTTAATGCAAAATGAGCAGTTCTTC. It is translated as CASSLMQNEQFF.

The chain recombines TRBV5-1 with TRBJ2-7, with D maybe TRBD1 (6 bases). Germline-derived CDR1 and CDR2 are SGHRS and YFSETQ. CDR3 size: 14 residues. The V and J ends lost 3 bases and 5 bases respectively, with 15 bases between them. CDR3 sequence: CASSSSQGNHEQYF. For the CDR3, the DNA is TGCGCCAGCAGCTCATCCCAGGGGAACCACGAGCAGTACTTC.

The rearrangement links TRBV18 to TRBJ1-2; TRBD1 agrees at 9 bases. The CDR3 is made up of 16 amino acids. Germline CDR1 reads KGHSH; CDR2 reads LQKENI. V gave up 1 base and J gave up 2 bases; unmatched junction bases: 5. CDR3 sequence (DNA): TGTGCCAGCTCACCACGGACAGGGGAAGGAAACTATGGCTACACCTTC. It translates to CASSPRTGEGNYGYTF.

This clonotype was detected once. The CDR3 DNA sequence: TGTGCCAGCAGCGCACAGGACACCTTCTATGGCTACACCTTC. Its translation is CASSAQDTFYGYTF. The chain uses TRBV11-2 and TRBJ1-2; D is perhaps TRBD1 (5 bases). Germline assignment: CDR1 SGHAT and CDR2 FQNNGV. There are 14 residues in the CDR3. Deletions cut 5 bases from V and 4 bases from J, with 14 bases between.

This clonotype has just one count. V usage is TRBV4-3 and J usage is TRBJ2-3; TRBD1 aligns across 9 bases. V gave up 5 bases and J gave up 5 bases; unmatched junction bases: 17. CDR3 length: 18 amino acids. CDR1 LGHNA and CDR2 YSLEER come from the germline V gene. As DNA, the CDR3 is TGCGCCAGCAGCTACTACGCCCCGGCGACAGGGGGGAAAGATACGCAGTATTTT. Its translation is CASSYYAPATGGKDTQYF.

V is TRBV12-3 or TRBV12-4 and J is TRBJ2-6; TRBD2 agrees at 10 bases. The CDR3 is made up of 19 amino acids. V shed 5 bases, J shed 2 bases, and the junction held 12 bases outside the gene matches. The CDR3 DNA is TGTGCCAGCAGTCCCAGGACTAAGCGGGAGGGCCCTGGGGCCAACGTCCTGACTTTC. Protein: CASSPRTKREGPGANVLTF.

DNA for the CDR3: TGTGCCAGCAGCCTTCAGACGGTACCTAGCACAGATACGCAGTATTTT. It codes for CASSLQTVPSTDTQYF. The chain uses TRBV9 and TRBJ2-3; D gene ambiguous. V dropped 4 bases and J dropped 0 bases, with 15 bases sitting between them. The CDR3 has 16 residues. Germline V gives CDR1 SGDLS, CDR2 YYNGEE.

The rearrangement uses TRBV7-2 and TRBJ2-7; D possibly matches TRBD1 or TRBD2 (5 bases each). The CDR3 is 14 amino acids. V lost 5 bases, J lost 2 bases, and 13 bases lay in between. CDR1 SGHTA and CDR2 FQGNSA come from the germline V gene. The CDR3 sequence: CASSPRGWAYEQYF. CDR3 coding DNA: TGTGCCAGCAGCCCTCGGGGCTGGGCCTACGAGCAGTACTTC.

This sequence joins TRBV7-2 and TRBJ2-1; 10 bases map to TRBD2. V was pared by 5 bases and J by 2 bases, with 3 bases of the junction left unmatched. CDR1 is SGHTA, CDR2 FQGNSA, per germline. This CDR3 has 15 amino acids. CDR3 sequence: CASSPLAGAYNEQFF. The CDR3 coding sequence is TGTGCCAGCAGCCCGCTAGCGGGGGCCTACAATGAGCAGTTCTTC.

As concerns this clonotype: One end of the junction varies from germline; a read error may be responsible. The gene calls are TRBV20-1 and TRBJ2-5; D gene uncertain. Germline CDR1 DFQATT, CDR2 SNEGSKA (reference sequence). This CDR3 contains 14 residues. This chain's CDR3 is CSASPPLSQEAQYF. CDR3 DNA sequence: TGCAGTGCTAGCCCCCCACTTAGCCAAGAGGCCCAGTACTTC.

V gene TRBV2 combines with J gene TRBJ2-3; possible D gene TRBD2, 6 bases. V lost 7 bases and J 5 bases, leaving 16 bases between the germline ends. The CDR3 consists of 14 residues. Germline lookup yields CDR1 SNHLY and CDR2 FYNNEI. CDR3 in DNA: TGTGCCAGCATGATGGGGGGAGGTAGAGATACGCAGTATTTT. This sequence encodes CASMMGGGRDTQYF. Drawing the rest from reference TRBV2 and TRBJ2-3, the complete variable domain is EPEVTQTPSHQVTQMGQEVILRCVPISNHLYFYWYRQILGQKVEFLVSFYNNEISEKSEIFDDQFSVERPDGSNFTLKIRSTKLEDSAMYFCASMMGGGRDTQYFGPGTRLTVL.

This rearrangement joins TRBV6-2 or TRBV6-3 to TRBJ2-4, with 7 nucleotides matching TRBD1. The germline gives CDR1 MNHEY, CDR2 SVGEGT. Trimming took 5 bases from V and 0 from J; bases not matched to a gene: 7. The CDR3 loop spans 16 amino acids. CDR3 DNA: TGTGCCAGCAGTAGGGACAGCCCATTAGCCAAAAACATTCAGTACTTC. Protein product: CASSRDSPLAKNIQYF.

This chain links TRBV3-1 with TRBJ2-3; the match to TRBD2 covers 8 bases. V lost 1 base to trimming and J lost 7 bases; unmatched junction nucleotides: 4. The CDR3 length is 14 residues. Germline V gene sequence: CDR1 LGHDT, CDR2 YNNKEL (reference sequence). CDR3 sequence (DNA): TGTGCCAGCAGCCAAGTAAGCGGGAGCAATACGCAGTATTTT. This sequence encodes CASSQVSGSNTQYF.

J is TRBJ2-4 and V is TRBV7-9, with a weak D call TRBD1 (5 bases). With 1 base removed from V and 11 bases from J, the gap between germline ends came to 12 bases. Germline V gene lookup returns CDR1 SEHNR and CDR2 FQNEAQ (reference sequence). The CDR3 is made up of 13 amino acids. The CDR3 region has the DNA TGTGCCAGCAGCTTAGAACAGGACACTTTTCAGTACTTC. Translating it yields CASSLEQDTFQYF.